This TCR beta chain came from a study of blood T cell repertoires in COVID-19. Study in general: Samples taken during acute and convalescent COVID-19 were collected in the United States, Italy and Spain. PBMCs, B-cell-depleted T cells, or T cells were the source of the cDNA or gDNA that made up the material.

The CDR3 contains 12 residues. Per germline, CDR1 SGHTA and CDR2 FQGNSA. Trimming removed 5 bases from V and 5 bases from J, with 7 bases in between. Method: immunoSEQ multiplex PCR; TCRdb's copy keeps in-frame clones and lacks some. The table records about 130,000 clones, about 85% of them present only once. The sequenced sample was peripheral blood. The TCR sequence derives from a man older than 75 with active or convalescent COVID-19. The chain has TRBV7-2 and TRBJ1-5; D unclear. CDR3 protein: CASSLADQPQHF. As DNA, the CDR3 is TGTGCCAGCAGCCTGGCAGATCAGCCCCAGCATTTT. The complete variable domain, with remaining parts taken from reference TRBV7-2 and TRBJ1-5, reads GAGVSQSPSNKVTEKGKDVELRCDPISGHTALYWYRQSLGQGLEFLIYFQGNSAPDKSGLPSDRFSAERTGGSVSTLTIQRTQQEDSAVYLCASSLADQPQHFGDGTRLSIL.